This TCR beta chain was sequenced during a study of T cell responses to AZD1222 COVID-19 vaccine. Turning to the study itself: Second-dose groups at about 4 or about 12 weeks were pooled.

For this clone: The antigen is undetermined.

Points from the study as a whole: Donors in the cohort were predominantly white British and more often female, and clonal diversity was possibly underestimated.

V lost 5 bases and J lost 4; bases outside the gene matches: 7. In germline, CDR1 is LGHDT, CDR2 YNNKEL (reference sequence). CDR3 length equals 14 residues. Repertoires were generated with immunoSEQ multiplex PCR, while TCRdb's copy carries only in-frame clones and drops some. The data show about 130,000 clones, roughly 88% seen once. The specimen was peripheral blood, collected on day 0 of AZD1222 vaccination. This TCR derives from an adult in good health. The chain links TRBV3-1 (or the pseudogene TRBV3-2) to TRBJ1-2, with 7 bases lining up with TRBD1. Written as DNA, the CDR3 is TGTGCCAGCAGCACAGACAGGGTTCTCTATGGCTACACCTTC. Encoded protein: CASSTDRVLYGYTF.